The 2 T cell receptor beta chains in this list originate from one sample, sequenced in a study of immune evolution from preneoplasia to lung adenocarcinoma. The assay was immunoSEQ multiplex PCR, and TCRdb's table has in-frame clones only and misses some. Of some 5,600 clones listed, around 79% are singletons. The sequenced sample consisted of FFPE lung adenocarcinoma in situ tissue. These receptors came from a person aged 60-79 years with lung adenocarcinoma.

In this sample, this clone turned up once. CDR3 coding DNA: TGTGCCAGCAGTTCCCTCGGCCAGCCCCAGCATTTT. Its protein is CASSSLGQPQHF. The chain joins TRBV27 to TRBJ1-5; D unclear. The germline V and J ends were trimmed by 4 bases and 7 bases, with 8 bases remaining between them. The CDR3 totals 12 residues. Germline lookup yields CDR1 MNHEY and CDR2 SMNVEV (reference sequence).

The CDR3 sequence: CASSRRQGASGANVLTF. As DNA, the CDR3 is TGTGCCAGTAGTAGGAGACAGGGGGCCTCTGGGGCCAACGTCCTGACTTTC. The chain carries TRBV19 and TRBJ2-6; 10 nucleotides agree with TRBD1. The J segment lost 0 bases and the V segment lost 4 bases, leaving 3 bases of the junction unmatched. CDR1 and CDR2 (germline): LNHDA, SQIVND (reference sequence). There are 17 residues in the CDR3.